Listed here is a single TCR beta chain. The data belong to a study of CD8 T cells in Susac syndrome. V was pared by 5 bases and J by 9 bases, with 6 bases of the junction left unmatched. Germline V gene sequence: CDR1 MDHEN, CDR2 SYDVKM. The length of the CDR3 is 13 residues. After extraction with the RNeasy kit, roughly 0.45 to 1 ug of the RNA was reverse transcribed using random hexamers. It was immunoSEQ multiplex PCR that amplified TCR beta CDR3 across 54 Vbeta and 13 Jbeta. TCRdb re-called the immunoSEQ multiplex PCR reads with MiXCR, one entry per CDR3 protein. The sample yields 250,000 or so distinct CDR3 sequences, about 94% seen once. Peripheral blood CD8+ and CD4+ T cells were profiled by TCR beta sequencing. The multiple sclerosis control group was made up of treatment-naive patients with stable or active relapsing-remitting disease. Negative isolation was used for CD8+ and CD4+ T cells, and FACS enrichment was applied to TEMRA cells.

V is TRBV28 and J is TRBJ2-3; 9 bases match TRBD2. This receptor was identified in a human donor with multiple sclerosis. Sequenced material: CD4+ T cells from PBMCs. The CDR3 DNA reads TGTGCCAGCAGTCCATCACTAGCGGGCACGCAGTATTTT. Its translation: CASSPSLAGTQYF.